This T cell receptor beta chain was identified in a study of beta chain features in type 1 diabetes. cDNA synthesis used the whole RNA isolate, giving expressed TCRB sequences. This table comes from immunoSEQ multiplex PCR, and its TCRdb copy is limited to in-frame clones, with some not included. The sample includes around 250,000 clones, roughly 22% of them seen just once. Findings and caveats of the study: Whatever favoring of shorter templates PCR might show would apply equally to patients and controls. All four CD4+ subsets of Type 1 diabetes patients contained TCRB CDR3s that were moderately but significantly shorter.

This clone was counted between two and nine times. Its target is unknown. The V end lost 1 base, the J end lost 6 bases, and 4 bases lay between the germline ends. CDR3 length: 11 residues. Germline loops: CDR1 SEHNR, CDR2 FQNEAQ (reference sequence). The material sequenced was naive CD4+ T cells from blood. This rearrangement joins TRBV7-9 to TRBJ2-7, with D unclear. The sequence derives from a middle-aged woman with type 1 diabetes. The CDR3 sequence: CASSLVAEQYF. CDR3 coding DNA: TGTGCCAGCAGCTTAGTAGCCGAGCAGTACTTC.